One sample yielded the 17 T cell receptor beta chains listed below, sequenced in a study of Graves' ophthalmopathy and Graves' hyperthyroidism. RNA served as the template for amplifying TCR beta CDR3 regions. Following a first-round RT-PCR that used HTBI primers, a second-round multiplex PCR was carried out. MiXCR, run by TCRdb on the multiplex PCR reads, gives a single entry per CDR3 protein. The table lists just over 600,000 distinct CDR3 sequences, about a fifth of them singletons. The sample comprised peripheral blood. These receptors were collected from a woman between 18 and 29 years old with stable Graves' hyperthyroidism. Some clones in this sample may be carry-over from other donors' samples.

This clonotype has a single count. V is TRBV20-1 and J is TRBJ2-2; 7 nucleotides line up with TRBD1. Germline trimming cut 2 bases from V and 4 bases from J; bases unmatched to any gene: 7. Germline V lookup: CDR1 DFQATT, CDR2 SNEGSKA (reference sequence). The CDR3 has 15 amino acids. CDR3 residues: CSARITGAGTGELFF. In DNA form, the CDR3 reads TGCAGTGCTAGAATTACAGGGGCCGGCACCGGGGAGCTGTTTTTT.

In this sample, this clonotype turned up a few times. The rearrangement uses TRBV18 and TRBJ1-5; TRBD1 aligns across 7 bases. Germline trimming cut 5 bases from V and 4 bases from J; bases unmatched to any gene: 8. The germline V gene encodes CDR1 KGHSH and CDR2 LQKENI. CDR3 size: 15 residues. This chain's CDR3 is CASSAGQVTNQPQHF. The DNA for the CDR3 is TGTGCCAGCTCAGCAGGACAGGTGACAAATCAGCCCCAGCATTTT. The full variable domain, rest sourced from reference TRBV18 and TRBJ1-5, is NAGVMQNPRHLVRRRGQEARLRCSPMKGHSHVYWYRQLPEEGLKFMVYLQKENIIDESGMPKERFSAEFPKEGPSILRIQQVVRGDSAAYFCASSAGQVTNQPQHFGDGTRLSIL.

This clonotype showed up just once. Since no conserved phenylalanine or tryptophan closes the CDR3, a read error is the likely cause. This chain joins TRBV7-3 and TRBJ2-6, with a tentative D call TRBD1 (8 bases). This CDR3 has 16 amino acids. The germline V gene encodes CDR1 SGHTA and CDR2 FQGTGA. CDR3 DNA sequence: TGTGCCAGCGCCCAGGGGGCGGGGGCTGGGACCAACGTCCTGACTGTC. Translation gives CASAQGAGAGTNVLTV.

V usage is TRBV7-8 and J usage is TRBJ2-7; D is possibly TRBD1 (7 bases). Germline CDR1 reads SGHVS; CDR2 reads FQNEAQ. This CDR3 is built from 14 residues. V lost 3 bases, J lost 6 bases, and 15 bases lay in between. CDR3 sequence: CASSFLSGGFEQYF. In nucleotides, the CDR3 is TGTGCCAGCAGCTTCTTATCAGGGGGGTTCGAGCAGTACTTC.

The rearrangement uses TRBV20-1 and TRBJ1-2; D is unresolved. Trimming removed 4 bases from V and 4 bases from J, with 7 bases in between. CDR3 length equals 11 residues. The germline gives CDR1 DFQATT, CDR2 SNEGSKA (reference sequence). The CDR3 loop is CSAIPVYGYTF. CDR3 nucleotides: TGCAGTGCTATTCCGGTCTATGGCTACACCTTC.

This clonotype came up a few times. J is TRBJ1-2 and V is TRBV2; D might be TRBD1 (5 bases). V lost 7 bases, J lost 2 bases, and 14 bases lay in between. Per germline, CDR1 SNHLY and CDR2 FYNNEI. This CDR3 has 14 amino acids. The CDR3 spells CASNHWGENYGYTF. CDR3 bases: TGTGCCAGCAACCATTGGGGGGAAAACTATGGCTACACCTTC. Full variable domain (remainder filled in from reference TRBV2 and TRBJ1-2): EPEVTQTPSHQVTQMGQEVILRCVPISNHLYFYWYRQILGQKVEFLVSFYNNEISEKSEIFDDQFSVERPDGSNFTLKIRSTKLEDSAMYFCASNHWGENYGYTFGSGTRLTVV.

This clonotype was counted ten times or more. This chain links TRBV6-2 or TRBV6-3 with TRBJ1-2, with D uncertain. This CDR3 region has 10 residues. Germline V CDR1 and CDR2: MNHEY, SVGEGT. The CDR3 DNA follows: TGTGCAGCGGGGAACTATGGCTACACCTTC. Its translation is CAAGNYGYTF.

This clonotype appeared a few times. This chain connects TRBV11-2 to TRBJ1-2; a possible D gene is TRBD1 (5 bases). The CDR3 is 12 amino acids. Germline assignment: CDR1 SGHAT and CDR2 FQNNGV. The V end lost 5 bases, the J end lost 8 bases, and 12 bases lay between the germline ends. The CDR3 sequence: CASSGGVGGYTF. In nucleotides, the CDR3 is TGTGCCAGCAGCGGGGGGGTGGGAGGCTACACCTTC.

V usage is TRBV6-5 and J usage is TRBJ2-7, with 10 bases aligning to TRBD1. The CDR3 has 15 amino acids. J gave up 6 bases and V 2 bases, and 7 bases lay outside the gene matches. Germline CDR1 MNHEY, CDR2 SVGAGI. The CDR3 DNA reads as TGTGCCAGCAGTTACCCCGGGACAGGGGTAGGCGAGCAGTACTTC. It encodes CASSYPGTGVGEQYF.

This clonotype was counted ten times or more. The chain recombines TRBV6-5 with TRBJ1-6, with 10 nucleotides matching TRBD1. The CDR3 totals 19 residues. Germline V gives CDR1 MNHEY, CDR2 SVGAGI. The V and J ends lost 4 bases and 0 bases, in that order; junction bases with no gene match: 9. The DNA of the CDR3 is TGTGCCAGCAGTTCCGGGACAGGGGCCCCTAGCTCCTATAATTCACCCCTCCACTTT. Protein product: CASSSGTGAPSSYNSPLHF.

This clonotype was counted many times. This chain joins TRBV6-5 and TRBJ1-5; D call uncertain. This CDR3 has 20 residues. Trimming cost V 5 bases and J 0 bases, with 26 bases left between them. Per germline, CDR1 MNHEY and CDR2 SVGAGI. CDR3 DNA sequence: TGTGCCAGCAGTCCAAAGTCAGTAGGGCTGGCTTCCCATAGCAATCAGCCCCAGCATTTT. This gives the protein CASSPKSVGLASHSNQPQHF.

CDR3 coding DNA: TGCGCCAGCAGCTTGGGCCCCGTGGGACACCGATCCTACGAGCAGTACTTC. It encodes CASSLGPVGHRSYEQYF. The rearrangement joins TRBV5-1 to TRBJ2-7, with D tentatively TRBD1 (6 bases). V lost 0 bases to trimming and J lost 1 base, with 17 bases between them. The CDR3 runs to 17 residues. The germline CDR1 and CDR2 sequences are SGHRS and YFSETQ.

V usage is TRBV19 and J usage is TRBJ1-5, with a weak D call TRBD1 (5 bases). Between the trimmed V and J ends, which lost 7 bases and 9 bases, there was a span of 25 bases. The CDR3 has 16 residues. Germline V CDR1 and CDR2: LNHDA, SQIVND (reference sequence). The CDR3 nucleotides read TGTGCCAGTATAGGGGCGGAGGGGCCCAAATGGCCGCCCCAGCATTTT. Translating gives CASIGAEGPKWPPQHF. The full variable domain, its missing parts supplied by reference TRBV19 and TRBJ1-5, is DGGITQSPKYLFRKEGQNVTLSCEQNLNHDAMYWYRQDPGQGLRLIYYSQIVNDFQKGDIAEGYSVSREKKESFPLTVTSAQKNPTAFYLCASIGAEGPKWPPQHFGDGTRLSIL.

This clonotype was observed many times. V usage is TRBV6-5 and J usage is TRBJ1-2; 9 positions match TRBD1. The V gene's germline CDR1 is MNHEY and CDR2 SVGAGI. This CDR3 is built from 13 residues. V was pared by 2 bases and J by 8 bases, with 3 bases of the junction left unmatched. The CDR3 DNA is TGTGCCAGCAGTTACGGACAGGGGAGAGGCTACACCTTC. Its translation is CASSYGQGRGYTF.

This clonotype was observed many times. The J gene is TRBJ2-5, the V gene TRBV6-5; D is unresolved. V dropped 0 bases and J dropped 3 bases, with 11 bases sitting between them. Per the germline V gene, CDR1 is MNHEY and CDR2 is SVGAGI. This CDR3 is built from 15 residues. DNA for the CDR3: TGTGCCAGCAGTTACTCCCCTAGTTGGGAAGAGACCCAGTACTTC. The encoded protein is CASSYSPSWEETQYF.

Points on this clonotype: A much larger clone lies a single base off, so this may be a read error. The missing conserved phenylalanine or tryptophan at the end of this CDR3 makes a read error likely. The V and J genes are TRBV19 and TRBJ2-6; no clear D gene. Germline V CDR1 and CDR2: LNHDA, SQIVND (reference sequence). V shed 5 bases and J shed 1 base, with 12 bases lying between them. This CDR3 spans 16 amino acids. CDR3 amino acids: CASSLNLVSGANVLTV. The DNA for the CDR3 is TGTGCCAGTAGTTTAAACCTTGTATCTGGGGCCAACGTCCTGACTGTC.

The rearrangement joins TRBV9 to TRBJ1-2; 7 nucleotides line up with TRBD1. Germline lookup yields CDR1 SGDLS and CDR2 YYNGEE. V was pared by 3 bases and J by 4 bases, with 6 bases of the junction left unmatched. The CDR3 length is 14 residues. CDR3 amino acids: CASSGSGTVYGYTF. The DNA of the CDR3 is TGTGCCAGCAGCGGGTCCGGGACAGTCTATGGCTACACCTTC.